The rows below give T cell receptor beta chains drawn from one sample of a study of blood T cells in healthy people across ages. TCRdb fed the 5' RACE reads into MiXCR, producing one record per CDR3 protein. The table has 2 million or so distinct CDR3 sequences, 40% to 55% seen once. Sequencing used blood. Source of these receptors: a middle-aged woman in good health. Each CDR3 is given with its conserved first and last residue. D genes are given only for firm matches. Clone size is given for some rows only: seen once, a few or many times, or a class if the clone is expanded.

V gene,J gene,clone size,D gene,CDR3 protein,CDR3 DNA
TRBV2,TRBJ2-2,NA,NA,CASTGGGSGGELFF,TGTGCCAGCACGGGGGGCGGCTCGGGCGGGGAGCTGTTTTTT
TRBV7-9,TRBJ2-3,NA,NA,CASSKPGPSTDTQYF,TGTGCCAGCAGCAAACCGGGCCCGAGCACAGATACGCAGTATTTT
TRBV4-3,TRBJ1-2,NA,NA,CASSQAFTAYPYGYTF,TGCGCCAGCAGCCAAGCATTCACAGCTTATCCCTATGGCTACACCTTC
TRBV24-1,TRBJ2-3,NA,NA,CATSDRTPGKKDTQYF,TGTGCCACCAGTGACCGTACTCCAGGGAAGAAAGATACGCAGTATTTT
TRBV7-9,TRBJ1-4,NA,TRBD1,CASSHRTGDEKLFF,TGTGCCAGCAGCCATCGGACAGGGGATGAAAAACTGTTTTTT
TRBV7-9,TRBJ2-1,NA,NA,CASSSPINRPLGEGEQFF,TGTGCCAGCAGCAGTCCCATTAACCGGCCCTTAGGTGAGGGTGAGCAGTTCTTC
TRBV5-1,TRBJ2-6,NA,NA,CASGESGANVLTF,TGCGCCAGCGGAGAGTCTGGGGCCAACGTCCTGACTTTC
TRBV7-2,TRBJ2-5,NA,TRBD1,CASSLIRGLGETQYF,TGTGCCAGCAGCCTGATAAGGGGGCTGGGTGAGACCCAGTACTTC
TRBV5-1,TRBJ2-3,few,NA,CASSLPENTQYF,TGCGCCAGCAGCTTGCCGGAGAATACGCAGTATTTT
TRBV28,TRBJ2-7,NA,NA,CATRGADVYEQYF,TGTGCCACCCGAGGAGCGGACGTCTACGAGCAGTACTTC
TRBV6-2/TRBV6-3,TRBJ2-1,NA,TRBD2,CASRRQPSGADAQFF,TGTGCCAGCAGGCGTCAACCTAGCGGGGCGGACGCGCAGTTCTTC
TRBV3-1,TRBJ2-7,NA,NA,CASSQEVGYYEQYF,TGTGCCAGCAGCCAAGAGGTTGGGTACTACGAGCAGTACTTC
TRBV10-3,TRBJ1-2,NA,NA,CAISGTDRTLNYGYTF,TGTGCCATCAGTGGGACTGACAGAACCCTGAACTATGGCTACACCTTC
TRBV5-5,TRBJ2-5,NA,NA,CASSLRGGLAKTQYF,TGTGCCAGCAGCTTGCGTGGCGGCCTCGCGAAGACCCAGTACTTC
TRBV20-1,TRBJ2-4,NA,TRBD2,CSARALGLAENNEQYF,TGCAGTGCTAGGGCACTAGGACTAGCGGAAAACAATGAGCAGTACTTC
TRBV20-1,TRBJ2-3,NA,TRBD2,CSAPPPSGQRTDTQYF,TGCAGTGCCCCCCCCCCTAGCGGACAACGCACAGATACGCAGTATTTT
TRBV15,TRBJ2-4,NA,TRBD2,CATSRGGGIQYF,TGTGCCACCAGCAGAGGCGGGGGCATTCAGTACTTC
TRBV10-2,TRBJ2-6,NA,NA,CASSENADRSGANVLTF,TGCGCCAGCAGTGAAAACGCCGACCGCTCTGGGGCCAACGTCCTGACTTTC
TRBV2,TRBJ2-3,many,TRBD2,CASRRIRGGPADTQYF,TGTGCCAGCAGGCGTATTCGGGGGGGGCCCGCAGATACGCAGTATTTT
TRBV7-2,TRBJ2-5,few,TRBD2,CASSSWTSGGRMETQYF,TGTGCCAGCAGCTCTTGGACTAGCGGGGGGAGGATGGAGACCCAGTACTTC